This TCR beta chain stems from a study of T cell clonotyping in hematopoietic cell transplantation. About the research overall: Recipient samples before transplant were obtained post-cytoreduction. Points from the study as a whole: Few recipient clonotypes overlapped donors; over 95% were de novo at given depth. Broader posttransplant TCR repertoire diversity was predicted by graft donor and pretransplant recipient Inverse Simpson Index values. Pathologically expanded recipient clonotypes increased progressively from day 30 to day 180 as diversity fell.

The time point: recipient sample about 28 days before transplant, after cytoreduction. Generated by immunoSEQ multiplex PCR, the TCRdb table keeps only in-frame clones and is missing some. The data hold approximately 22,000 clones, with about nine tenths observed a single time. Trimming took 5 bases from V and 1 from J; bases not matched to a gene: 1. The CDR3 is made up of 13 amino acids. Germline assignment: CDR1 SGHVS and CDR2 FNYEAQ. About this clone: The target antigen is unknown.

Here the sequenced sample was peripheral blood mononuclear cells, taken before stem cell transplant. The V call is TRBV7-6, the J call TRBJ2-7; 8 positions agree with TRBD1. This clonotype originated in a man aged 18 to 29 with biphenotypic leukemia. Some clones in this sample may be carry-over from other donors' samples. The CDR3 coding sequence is TGTGCCAGCAGCAGGACAGGGTCCTACGAGCAGTACTTC. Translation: CASSRTGSYEQYF.